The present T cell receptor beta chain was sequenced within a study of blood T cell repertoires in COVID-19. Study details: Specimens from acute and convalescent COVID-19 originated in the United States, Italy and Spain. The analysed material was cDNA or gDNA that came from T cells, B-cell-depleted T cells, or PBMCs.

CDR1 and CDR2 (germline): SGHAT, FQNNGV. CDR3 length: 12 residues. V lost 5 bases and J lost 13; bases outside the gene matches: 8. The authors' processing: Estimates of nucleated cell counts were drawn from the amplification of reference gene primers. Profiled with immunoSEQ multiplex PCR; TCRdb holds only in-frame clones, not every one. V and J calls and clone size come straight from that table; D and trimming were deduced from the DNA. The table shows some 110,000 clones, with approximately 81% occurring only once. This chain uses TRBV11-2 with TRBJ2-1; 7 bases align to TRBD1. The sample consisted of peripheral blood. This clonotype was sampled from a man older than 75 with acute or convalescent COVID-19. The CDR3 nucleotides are TGTGCCAGCAGCCCGCAGACAGGGTTACAGTTCTTC. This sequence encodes CASSPQTGLQFF.